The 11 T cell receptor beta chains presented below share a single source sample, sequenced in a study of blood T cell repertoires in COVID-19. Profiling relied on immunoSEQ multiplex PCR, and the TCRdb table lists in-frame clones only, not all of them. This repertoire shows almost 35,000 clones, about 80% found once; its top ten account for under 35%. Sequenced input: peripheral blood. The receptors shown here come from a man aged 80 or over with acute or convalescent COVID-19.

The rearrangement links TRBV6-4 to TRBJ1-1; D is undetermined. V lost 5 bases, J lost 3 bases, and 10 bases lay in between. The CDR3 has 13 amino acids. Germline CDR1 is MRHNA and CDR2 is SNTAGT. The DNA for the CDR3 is TGTGCCAGCAGTAAAGAGGAGTACACTGAAGCTTTCTTT. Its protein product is CASSKEEYTEAFF.

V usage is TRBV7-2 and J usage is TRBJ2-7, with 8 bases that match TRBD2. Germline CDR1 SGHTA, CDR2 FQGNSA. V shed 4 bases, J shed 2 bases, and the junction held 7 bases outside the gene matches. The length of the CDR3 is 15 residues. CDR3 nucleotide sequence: TGTGCCAGCAGCTCGGCGCGGGAGGTTACCTACGAGCAGTACTTC. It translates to CASSSAREVTYEQYF.

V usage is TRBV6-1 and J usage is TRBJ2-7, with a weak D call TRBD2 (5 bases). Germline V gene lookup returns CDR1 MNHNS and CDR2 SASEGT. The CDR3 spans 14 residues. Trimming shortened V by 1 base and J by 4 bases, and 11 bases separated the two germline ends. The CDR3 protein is CASSEEGRGYEQYF. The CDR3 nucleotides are TGTGCCAGCAGTGAAGAAGGCCGAGGGTACGAGCAGTACTTC.

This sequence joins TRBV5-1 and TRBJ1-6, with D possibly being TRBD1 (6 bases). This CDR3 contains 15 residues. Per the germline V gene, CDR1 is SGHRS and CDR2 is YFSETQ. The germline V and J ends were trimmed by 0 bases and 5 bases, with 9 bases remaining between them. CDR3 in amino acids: CASSLGQADNSPLHF. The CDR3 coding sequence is TGCGCCAGCAGCTTGGGACAGGCCGATAATTCACCCCTCCACTTT.

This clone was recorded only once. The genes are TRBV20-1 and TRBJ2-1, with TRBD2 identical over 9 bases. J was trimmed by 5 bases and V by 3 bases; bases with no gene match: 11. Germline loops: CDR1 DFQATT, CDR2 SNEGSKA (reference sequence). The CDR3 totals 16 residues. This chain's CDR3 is CSASPGTSREHNEQFF. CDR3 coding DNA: TGCAGTGCTAGTCCAGGGACTAGCCGGGAGCACAATGAGCAGTTCTTC.

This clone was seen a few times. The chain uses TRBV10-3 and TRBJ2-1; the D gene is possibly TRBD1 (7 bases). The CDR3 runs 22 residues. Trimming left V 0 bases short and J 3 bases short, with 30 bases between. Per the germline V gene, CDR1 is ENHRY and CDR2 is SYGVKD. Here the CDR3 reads CAISESIGGGASRATFYNEQFF. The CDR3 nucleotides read TGTGCCATCAGTGAGTCGATCGGAGGGGGCGCGTCCCGGGCCACCTTCTACAATGAGCAGTTCTTC.

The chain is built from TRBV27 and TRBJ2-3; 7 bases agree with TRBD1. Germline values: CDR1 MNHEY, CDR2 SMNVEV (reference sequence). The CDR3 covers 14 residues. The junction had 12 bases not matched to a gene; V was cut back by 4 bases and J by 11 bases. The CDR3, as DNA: TGTGCCAGCAGTTCCTACGGGACAGCACAAATGCAGTATTTT. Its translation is CASSSYGTAQMQYF.

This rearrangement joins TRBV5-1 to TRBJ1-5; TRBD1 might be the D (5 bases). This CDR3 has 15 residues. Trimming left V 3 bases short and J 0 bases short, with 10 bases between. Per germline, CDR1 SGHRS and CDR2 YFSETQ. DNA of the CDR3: TGCGCCAGCAGCTCTACAGGCAATAGCAATCAGCCCCAGCATTTT. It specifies CASSSTGNSNQPQHF.

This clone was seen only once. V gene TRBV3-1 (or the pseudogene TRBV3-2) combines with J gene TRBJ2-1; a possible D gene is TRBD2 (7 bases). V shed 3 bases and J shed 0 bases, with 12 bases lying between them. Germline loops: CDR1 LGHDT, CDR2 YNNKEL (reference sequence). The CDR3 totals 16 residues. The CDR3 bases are TGTGCCAGCAGCCAGGGGGGGCCGAGCTCCTACAATGAGCAGTTCTTC. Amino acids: CASSQGGPSSYNEQFF.

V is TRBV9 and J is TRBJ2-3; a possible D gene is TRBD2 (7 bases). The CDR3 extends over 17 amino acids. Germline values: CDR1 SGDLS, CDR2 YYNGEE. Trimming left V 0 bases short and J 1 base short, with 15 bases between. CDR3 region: CASSVDAGALGTDTQYF. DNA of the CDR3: TGTGCCAGCAGCGTAGACGCGGGGGCCCTCGGCACAGATACGCAGTATTTT.

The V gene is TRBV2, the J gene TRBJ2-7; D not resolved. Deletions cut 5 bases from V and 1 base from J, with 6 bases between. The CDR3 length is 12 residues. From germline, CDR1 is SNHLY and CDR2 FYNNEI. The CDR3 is CASSPQSYEQYF. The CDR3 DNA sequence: TGTGCCAGCAGTCCACAGTCCTACGAGCAGTACTTC.